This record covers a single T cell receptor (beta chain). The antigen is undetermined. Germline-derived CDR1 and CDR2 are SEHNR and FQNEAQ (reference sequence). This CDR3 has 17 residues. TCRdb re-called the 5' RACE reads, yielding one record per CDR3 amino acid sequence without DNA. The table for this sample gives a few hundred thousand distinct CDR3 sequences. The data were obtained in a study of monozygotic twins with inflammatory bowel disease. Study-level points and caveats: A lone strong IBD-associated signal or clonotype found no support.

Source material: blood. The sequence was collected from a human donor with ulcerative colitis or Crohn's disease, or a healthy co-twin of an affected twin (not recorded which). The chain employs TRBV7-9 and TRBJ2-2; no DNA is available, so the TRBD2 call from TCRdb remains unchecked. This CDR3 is CASSSRSGRAHTGELFF.